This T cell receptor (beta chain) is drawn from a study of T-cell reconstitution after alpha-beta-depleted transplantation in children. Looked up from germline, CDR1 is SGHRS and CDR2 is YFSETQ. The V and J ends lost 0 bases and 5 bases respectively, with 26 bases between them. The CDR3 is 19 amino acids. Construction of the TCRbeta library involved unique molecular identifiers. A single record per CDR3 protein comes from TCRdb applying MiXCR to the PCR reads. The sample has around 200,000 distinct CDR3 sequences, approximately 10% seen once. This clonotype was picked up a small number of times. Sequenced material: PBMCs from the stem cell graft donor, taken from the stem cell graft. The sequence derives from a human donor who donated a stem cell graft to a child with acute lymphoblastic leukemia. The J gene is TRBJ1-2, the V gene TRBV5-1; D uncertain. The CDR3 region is CASSLEVGRLADPVYGYTF. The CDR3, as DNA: TGCGCCAGCAGCTTGGAGGTTGGCCGCTTGGCGGACCCCGTTTATGGCTACACCTTC. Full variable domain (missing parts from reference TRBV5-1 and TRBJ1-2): KAGVTQTPRYLIKTRGQQVTLSCSPISGHRSVSWYQQTPGQGLQFLFEYFSETQRNKGNFPGRFSGRQFSNSRSEMNVSTLELGDSALYLCASSLEVGRLADPVYGYTFGSGTRLTVV.